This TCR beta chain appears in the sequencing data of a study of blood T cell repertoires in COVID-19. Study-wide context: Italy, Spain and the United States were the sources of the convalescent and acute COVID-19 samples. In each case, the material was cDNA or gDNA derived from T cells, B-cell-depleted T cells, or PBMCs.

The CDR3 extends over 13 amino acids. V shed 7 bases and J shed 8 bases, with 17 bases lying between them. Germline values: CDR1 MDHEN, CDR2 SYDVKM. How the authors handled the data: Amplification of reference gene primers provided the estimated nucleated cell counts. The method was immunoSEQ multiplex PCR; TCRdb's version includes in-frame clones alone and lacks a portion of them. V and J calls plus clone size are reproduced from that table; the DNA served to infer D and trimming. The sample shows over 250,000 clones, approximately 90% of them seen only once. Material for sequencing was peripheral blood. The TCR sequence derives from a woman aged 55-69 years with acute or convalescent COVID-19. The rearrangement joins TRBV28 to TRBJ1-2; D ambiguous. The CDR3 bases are TGTGCCAGCAATCCCGCGCCGATACGGGGCTACACCTTC. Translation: CASNPAPIRGYTF.